This T cell receptor (beta chain) was observed in a study of T cells after yellow fever vaccination. Study-level points and caveats: The study found a weaker secondary response that peaked faster, day 5 versus 15.

The CDR3 contains 15 residues. V was shortened by 0 bases and J by 6 bases, with 12 bases between the two germline ends. Looked up from germline, CDR1 is SEHNR and CDR2 is FQNEAQ (reference sequence). Via MiXCR, TCRdb re-called the 5' RACE reads, giving one row per CDR3 protein. Among some 560,000 distinct CDR3 sequences listed, about a fifth were seen once. Points on this clonotype: Its matching antigen is unknown.

This receptor was identified in a man aged 30 to 45 who received the YFV17D yellow fever vaccine. The chain employs TRBV7-9 and TRBJ2-1; D is ambiguous. Material: PBMCs, obtained 15 days after the yellow fever booster vaccination. This CDR3 reads CASSLALRVGNEQFF. CDR3 DNA sequence: TGTGCCAGCAGCTTAGCGCTTAGAGTCGGCAATGAGCAGTTCTTC.